Listed here are 30 T cell receptor beta chains from one sample, sequenced in a study of shared clonotypes between healthy human individuals. Method: immunoSEQ multiplex PCR; TCRdb's copy keeps in-frame clones and lacks some. The data show a few million clones, roughly 90% seen once. Sequenced sample: naive CD4+ T cells from PBMCs. This sample's subset: CD45RA+ positively selected. Receptor source: a young man in good health. Some clones in this sample may be carry-over from other donors' samples.

The chain recombines TRBV29-1 with TRBJ2-5, with 11 positions matching TRBD2. The CDR3 has 15 residues. The V segment lost 6 bases and the J segment 2 bases; nucleotides outside the gene matches: 8. From germline, CDR1 is SQVTM and CDR2 ANQGSEA. The CDR3 loop reads CSVQILAGAQETQYF. CDR3 bases: TGCAGCGTCCAAATACTAGCGGGAGCTCAAGAGACCCAGTACTTC.

Concerning this clone itself: Other DNA sequences in the same sample also yield this CDR3. The CDR3 coding sequence is TGCAGTGCCCGATCGAACACTGAAGCTTTCTTT. Amino acids: CSARSNTEAFF. The chain employs TRBV20-1 and TRBJ1-1; no clear D gene. Trimming cost V 6 bases and J 1 base, with 6 bases left between them. CDR3 size: 11 residues. Germline V gene data show CDR1 as DFQATT and CDR2 as SNEGSKA (reference sequence).

The chain employs TRBV7-2 and TRBJ2-7, with 8 positions matching TRBD2. The CDR3 is made up of 14 amino acids. Germline CDR1 and CDR2: SGHTA and FQGNSA. V lost 5 bases, J lost 3 bases, and 6 bases stayed unmatched. As DNA, the CDR3 is TGTGCCAGCAGCCGTATAGCGGGAAGCTACGAGCAGTACTTC. Encoded protein: CASSRIAGSYEQYF.

The gene calls are TRBV7-3 and TRBJ2-7; D assignment may be TRBD1 or TRBD2 (6 bases each). Germline-derived CDR1 and CDR2 are SGHTA and FQGTGA. The length of the CDR3 is 15 residues. V was cut by 2 bases and J by 2 bases, with 13 bases left in between. CDR3 region: CASSLGGHQAYEQYF. CDR3 DNA: TGTGCCAGCAGCTTAGGGGGGCATCAAGCCTACGAGCAGTACTTC.

This rearrangement joins TRBV5-1 to TRBJ2-7, with 8 bases aligning to TRBD2. CDR1 and CDR2 from the germline V gene are SGHRS and YFSETQ. The CDR3 runs 14 residues. Trimming cost V 2 bases and J 5 bases; bases outside gene matches: 6. In nucleotides, the CDR3 is TGCGCCAGCAGCTTAGCCGGGAGGGCCAACGAGCAGTACTTC. Its protein is CASSLAGRANEQYF.

V gene TRBV28 combines with J gene TRBJ1-4; D is undetermined. Germline values: CDR1 MDHEN, CDR2 SYDVKM. Trimming took 10 bases from V and 0 from J, leaving 12 bases between them. The CDR3 length is 14 residues. The CDR3 spells CATNGGATNEKLFF. CDR3 DNA: TGTGCCACCAACGGTGGAGCAACTAATGAAAAACTGTTTTTT. Based on the CDR3 plus reference TRBV28 and TRBJ1-4, the full variable domain is DVKVTQSSRYLVKRTGEKVFLECVQDMDHENMFWYRQDPGLGLRLIYFSYDVKMKEKGDIPEGYSVSREKKERFSLILESASTNQTSMYLCATNGGATNEKLFFGSGTQLSVL.

A word on this clone: The same CDR3 is also encoded by other DNA sequences in this sample. The chain has TRBV9 and TRBJ2-6; D call uncertain. This CDR3 is 13 amino acids long. CDR1 SGDLS and CDR2 YYNGEE come from the germline V gene. V lost 5 bases and J lost 4, with 7 bases in between. The CDR3 nucleotides read TGTGCCAGCAGGAGTTCCGGGGCCAACGTCCTGACTTTC. Encoded protein: CASRSSGANVLTF. Variable domain in full (rest from reference TRBV9 and TRBJ2-6): DSGVTQTPKHLITATGQRVTLRCSPRSGDLSVYWYQQSLDQGLQFLIQYYNGEERAKGNILERFSAQQFPDLHSELNLSSLELGDSALYFCASRSSGANVLTFGAGSRLTVL.

The chain is built from TRBV30 and TRBJ1-1; TRBD1 aligns across 10 bases. CDR3 length: 13 residues. In germline, CDR1 is GTSNPN, CDR2 SVGIG (reference sequence). J gave up 12 bases and V 3 bases, and 10 bases lay outside the gene matches. The CDR3 bases are TGTGCCTGGAGGAGACAGGGGGCGCTGGGAACTTTCTTT. It codes for CAWRRQGALGTFF.

V usage is TRBV9 and J usage is TRBJ2-1, with 8 bases identical to TRBD2. In germline, CDR1 is SGDLS, CDR2 YYNGEE. V trimming: 5 bases; J trimming: 9 bases; junction bases outside the gene matches: 10. The length of the CDR3 is 14 residues. CDR3 DNA: TGTGCCAGCAGTCAACGTAGGGCGGGAGGTGAGCAGTTCTTC. Translated: CASSQRRAGGEQFF.

This rearrangement joins TRBV5-1 to TRBJ2-1; D is unresolved. This CDR3 region has 15 residues. The ends were cut back, 0 bases at V and 1 base at J, with 8 bases in the middle. Looked up from germline, CDR1 is SGHRS and CDR2 is YFSETQ. The CDR3 protein is CASSLADGSYNEQFF. CDR3 coding DNA: TGCGCCAGCAGCTTGGCCGATGGGTCCTACAATGAGCAGTTCTTC.

The chain couples TRBV30 to TRBJ1-1; no clear D. V lost 2 bases to trimming and J lost 2 bases, with 15 bases between them. There are 15 residues in the CDR3. Germline V CDR1 and CDR2: GTSNPN, SVGIG (reference sequence). The DNA of the CDR3 is TGTGCCTGGAGTTACCAACTCTGGTTAAACACTGAAGCTTTCTTT. This translates into CAWSYQLWLNTEAFF.

The chain recombines TRBV29-1 with TRBJ1-4; tentative D call: TRBD1 (5 bases). Trimming stripped 8 bases from V and 3 bases from J, with 10 bases between. Germline V lookup: CDR1 SQVTM, CDR2 ANQGSEA. CDR3 size: 12 residues. CDR3 loop: CSSGGANEKLFF. CDR3 in DNA: TGCAGCTCGGGGGGAGCTAATGAAAAACTGTTTTTT.

The chain links TRBV5-1 to TRBJ2-2; 14 bases fit TRBD2. The CDR3 sequence is 16 residues long. The J segment lost 6 bases and the V segment lost 4 bases, leaving 5 bases of the junction unmatched. Germline CDR1 is SGHRS and CDR2 is YFSETQ. The CDR3 spells CASSEGLAGGAGELFF. The CDR3 bases are TGCGCCAGCAGCGAAGGACTAGCGGGAGGAGCCGGGGAGCTGTTTTTT.

This clone turned up a few times. V usage is TRBV20-1 and J usage is TRBJ1-5, with no clear D. Germline loops: CDR1 DFQATT, CDR2 SNEGSKA (reference sequence). V was shortened by 3 bases and J by 7 bases, with 7 bases between the two germline ends. The CDR3 loop spans 11 amino acids. The CDR3 reads CSASRRQPQHF. The CDR3 bases are TGCAGTGCTAGCAGGAGGCAGCCCCAGCATTTT.

Comment on this clone: The sample has other DNA sequences that encode this CDR3 too. CDR3 amino acids: CASSLGLREANQPQHF. In nucleotides, the CDR3 is TGCGCCAGCAGCCTCGGACTCCGGGAGGCCAATCAGCCCCAGCATTTT. This chain connects TRBV5-1 to TRBJ1-5; D gene uncertain. CDR1 is SGHRS, CDR2 YFSETQ, per germline. The germline V and J ends were trimmed by 4 bases and 3 bases, with 17 bases remaining between them. The CDR3 has 16 amino acids.

CDR3 sequence reads: CASGSEGRSNEQFF. The CDR3 DNA is TGTGCCAGCGGGAGCGAAGGGCGGAGCAATGAGCAGTTCTTC. The chain is built from TRBV6-5 and TRBJ2-1; D might be TRBD2 (5 bases). The ends were cut back, 8 bases at V and 6 bases at J, with 17 bases in the middle. The CDR3 has 14 amino acids. Germline V lookup: CDR1 MNHEY, CDR2 SVGAGI.

V is TRBV5-1 and J is TRBJ2-2; D is unclear. In germline, CDR1 is SGHRS, CDR2 YFSETQ. V was pared by 0 bases and J by 6 bases, with 21 bases between. The CDR3 has 18 amino acids. The CDR3 here is CASSLALLDALRSGELFF. The CDR3 region has the DNA TGCGCCAGCAGCTTGGCCCTGTTGGACGCGCTCCGATCCGGGGAGCTGTTTTTT.

This chain connects TRBV28 to TRBJ2-7; D perhaps matches TRBD1 (5 bases). The CDR3 totals 14 residues. Germline V lookup: CDR1 MDHEN, CDR2 SYDVKM. V was trimmed by 0 bases and J by 1 base, leaving 7 bases between them. The CDR3 is CASSLWTASYEQYF. CDR3 nucleotide sequence: TGTGCCAGCAGTTTATGGACAGCTTCCTACGAGCAGTACTTC.

As for this clone: The identical CDR3 is also encoded by other nucleotide sequences in the sample. The chain links TRBV7-2 to TRBJ1-1; D not resolved. The CDR3 is 13 residues long. V was clipped by 1 base and J by 3 bases, with 6 bases between them. From germline, CDR1 is SGHTA and CDR2 FQGNSA. CDR3 in amino acids: CASSLDRHTEAFF. DNA for the CDR3: TGTGCCAGCAGCTTAGACAGACACACTGAAGCTTTCTTT.

This chain joins TRBV28 and TRBJ1-2; D might be TRBD1 (5 bases). This CDR3 comprises 13 residues. V gave up 6 bases and J gave up 7 bases, with 15 bases separating them. Per germline, CDR1 MDHEN and CDR2 SYDVKM. CDR3 protein: CASRSGTDLGYTF. The CDR3 coding sequence is TGTGCCAGCAGATCTGGGACGGATCTTGGCTACACCTTC.

V is TRBV4-3 and J is TRBJ1-1, with D perhaps matching TRBD1 (5 bases). V was cut by 0 bases and J by 5 bases, with 13 bases left in between. The germline V gene encodes CDR1 LGHNA and CDR2 YSLEER. The CDR3 covers 15 residues. The CDR3 protein is CASSQEGGTYTEAFF. DNA for the CDR3: TGCGCCAGCAGCCAAGAGGGAGGGACTTATACTGAAGCTTTCTTT.

This chain links TRBV19 with TRBJ2-1; D may be TRBD2 (5 bases). Germline values: CDR1 LNHDA, CDR2 SQIVND (reference sequence). Trimming cost V 11 bases and J 8 bases, with 16 bases left between them. The CDR3 covers 12 residues. CDR3 sequence reads: CAVFGVSDEQFF. In DNA, the CDR3 is TGTGCCGTTTTCGGGGTAAGCGATGAGCAGTTCTTC. Together with reference TRBV19 and TRBJ2-1, the CDR3 gives the full variable domain: DGGITQSPKYLFRKEGQNVTLSCEQNLNHDAMYWYRQDPGQGLRLIYYSQIVNDFQKGDIAEGYSVSREKKESFPLTVTSAQKNPTAFYLCAVFGVSDEQFFGPGTRLTVL.

This clone was seen a few times. The V gene is TRBV10-3, the J gene TRBJ1-1; D is uncertain. V was pared by 4 bases and J by 0 bases, with 15 bases between. This CDR3 has 16 residues. Germline-derived CDR1 and CDR2 are ENHRY and SYGVKD. This CDR3 is CAISAMGGLMNTEAFF. CDR3 bases: TGTGCCATCAGTGCCATGGGCGGACTGATGAACACTGAAGCTTTCTTT.

This chain joins TRBV4-1 and TRBJ2-7, with D unclear. From germline, CDR1 is MGHRA and CDR2 YSYEKL. The ends were cut back, 0 bases at V and 4 bases at J, with 7 bases in the middle. The CDR3 is 13 amino acids. CDR3 in amino acids: CASSQDLEYEQYF. For the CDR3, the DNA is TGCGCCAGCAGCCAAGATCTCGAGTACGAGCAGTACTTC.

The chain employs TRBV7-2 and TRBJ1-2, with a possible D match to TRBD1 (5 bases). The CDR3 totals 13 residues. V lost 4 bases and J lost 13, with 19 bases in between. Looked up from germline, CDR1 is SGHTA and CDR2 is FQGNSA. The DNA for the CDR3 is TGTGCCAGCAGCTCGTCACGGGGGACTGTCCTCACCTTC. This sequence encodes CASSSSRGTVLTF.

J is TRBJ2-7 and V is TRBV27; 10 nucleotides align to TRBD2. V shed 4 bases and J 9 bases; nucleotides not matched to a gene: 12. The germline CDR1 and CDR2 sequences are MNHEY and SMNVEV (reference sequence). This CDR3 has 15 amino acids. CDR3 nucleotide sequence: TGTGCCAGCAGTTGGACTAGCGGAGGGGGTCTGGTGCAGTACTTC. Translation: CASSWTSGGGLVQYF.

V gene TRBV18 combines with J gene TRBJ2-3; D possibly matches TRBD1 or TRBD2 (5 bases each). Trimming took off 8 bases at V and 3 bases at J, with 18 bases between the two ends. CDR1 and CDR2 from the germline V gene are KGHSH and LQKENI. The CDR3 spans 15 residues. The CDR3 bases are TGTGCCAGCGTCGAACGGCTCGGGGCGACAGATACGCAGTATTTT. This translates into CASVERLGATDTQYF.

J is TRBJ1-1 and V is TRBV11-1; 7 positions match TRBD1. V lost 6 bases to trimming and J lost 6 bases; unmatched junction nucleotides: 4. CDR3 length: 12 residues. From germline, CDR1 is SGHAT and CDR2 FQDESV (reference sequence). CDR3 sequence reads: CASSRQGAEAFF. The CDR3 bases are TGTGCCAGCAGTAGACAGGGAGCTGAAGCTTTCTTT.

This sequence joins TRBV5-4 and TRBJ1-1; D is perhaps TRBD1 (5 bases). Germline CDR1 reads SGHNT; CDR2 reads YYREEE (reference sequence). V lost 3 bases, J lost 0 bases, and 12 bases lay in between. This CDR3 has 15 residues. CDR3 in amino acids: CASSSGGTMNTEAFF. The CDR3 DNA reads TGTGCCAGCAGCTCCGGGGGGACTATGAACACTGAAGCTTTCTTT.

This clone was detected once. The chain recombines TRBV29-1 with TRBJ1-2, with D uncertain. The CDR3 contains 13 residues. Germline loops: CDR1 SQVTM, CDR2 ANQGSEA. The ends were cut back, 6 bases at V and 4 bases at J, with 15 bases in the middle. The DNA for the CDR3 is TGCAGCGTCACCGGGCTAGGGATCTATGGCTACACCTTC. Protein: CSVTGLGIYGYTF. Looking up the rest from reference TRBV29-1 and TRBJ1-2 gives the full variable domain: SAVISQKPSRDICQRGTSLTIQCQVDSQVTMMFWYRQQPGQSLTLIATANQGSEATYESGFVIDKFPISRPNLTFSTLTVSNMSPEDSSIYLCSVTGLGIYGYTFGSGTRLTVV.